This record concerns one T cell receptor beta chain sequence. The data originate from a study of blood T cell repertoires in COVID-19. V was trimmed by 5 bases and J by 5 bases, leaving 24 bases between them. Germline CDR1 is SGHVS and CDR2 is FNYEAQ. The CDR3 consists of 17 residues. Sequencing used immunoSEQ multiplex PCR; TCRdb keeps in-frame clones, though not all of them. The repertoire has under 400,000 clones, about 91% of them found once; the top ten carry 1.5% to 2%. The sequencing input was peripheral blood. The receptor's source is a woman in her 30s with COVID-19, enrolled during active disease. The chain recombines TRBV7-6 with TRBJ1-1, with D maybe TRBD1 (6 bases). CDR3 sequence: CASSADRLINPWTEAFF. The CDR3 nucleotides read TGTGCCAGCAGCGCCGACAGGCTTATCAACCCGTGGACTGAAGCTTTCTTT.